A single sample is the source of the 4 T cell receptor beta chains below, sequenced in a study of monozygotic twins with inflammatory bowel disease (dated by TCRdb to about 2019). The library was made by 5' RACE. TCRdb shows the sequencer as Illumina HiSeq 2500. With the reads reprocessed by TCRdb, a single entry stands for each CDR3 protein sequence and no DNA is reported. The table for this sample shows about 210,000 distinct CDR3 sequences. 1.5% to 2% of the sample lies in the top ten. Sequenced: blood. The source is a human donor with ulcerative colitis or Crohn's disease, or a healthy co-twin of an affected twin (not recorded which).

This chain joins TRBV5-1 and TRBJ2-1; as DNA is missing, the TRBD1 call by TCRdb cannot be tested. The germline V gene encodes CDR1 SGHRS and CDR2 YFSETQ. The CDR3 runs to 18 residues. This CDR3 is CASSLLQGARGGYNEQFF.

The gene calls are TRBV5-1 and TRBJ1-2; the TCRdb D gene call, TRBD1, has no DNA to confirm it. The CDR3 is made up of 13 amino acids. Per germline, CDR1 SGHRS and CDR2 YFSETQ. The CDR3 sequence is CASRGQFSYGYTF.

V usage is TRBV20-1 and J usage is TRBJ2-7; the D gene TCRdb calls, TRBD1, cannot be checked with no DNA. Germline V CDR1 and CDR2: DFQATT, SNEGSKA (reference sequence). The CDR3 totals 12 residues. Here the CDR3 reads CSARDPGDEQYF.

The chain uses TRBV5-1 and TRBJ1-6; no DNA is available, so the TRBD1 call from TCRdb remains unchecked. The CDR3 sequence is 16 residues long. CDR1 SGHRS and CDR2 YFSETQ come from the germline V gene. The CDR3 reads CASSPQGQGANSPLHF.